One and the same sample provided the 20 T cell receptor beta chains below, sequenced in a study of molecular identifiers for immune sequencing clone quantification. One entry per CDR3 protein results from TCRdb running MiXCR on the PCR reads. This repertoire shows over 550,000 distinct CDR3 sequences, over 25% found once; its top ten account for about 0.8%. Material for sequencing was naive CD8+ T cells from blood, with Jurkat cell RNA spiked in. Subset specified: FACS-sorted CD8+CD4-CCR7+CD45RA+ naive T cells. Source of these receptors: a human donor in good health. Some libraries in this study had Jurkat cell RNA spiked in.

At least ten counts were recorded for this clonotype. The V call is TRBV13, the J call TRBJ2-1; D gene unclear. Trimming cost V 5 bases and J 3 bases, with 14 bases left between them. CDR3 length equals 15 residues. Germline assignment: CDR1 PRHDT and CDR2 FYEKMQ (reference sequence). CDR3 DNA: TGTGCCAGCAGCCCCTCCCCGGAGTACTACAATGAGCAGTTCTTC. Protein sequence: CASSPSPEYYNEQFF.

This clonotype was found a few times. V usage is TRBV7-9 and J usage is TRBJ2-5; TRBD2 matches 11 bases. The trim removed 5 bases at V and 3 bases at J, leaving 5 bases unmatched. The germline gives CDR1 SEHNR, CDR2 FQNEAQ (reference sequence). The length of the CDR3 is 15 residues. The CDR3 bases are TGTGCCAGCAGCAGACTAGCGGGAATCGAAGAGACCCAGTACTTC. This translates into CASSRLAGIEETQYF.

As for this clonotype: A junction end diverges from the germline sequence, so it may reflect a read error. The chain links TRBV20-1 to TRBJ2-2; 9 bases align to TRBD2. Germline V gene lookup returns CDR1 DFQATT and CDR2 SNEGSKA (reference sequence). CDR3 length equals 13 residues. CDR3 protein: CGASGINTGELFF. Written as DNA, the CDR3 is TGCGGTGCTAGCGGGATAAACACCGGGGAGCTGTTTTTT.

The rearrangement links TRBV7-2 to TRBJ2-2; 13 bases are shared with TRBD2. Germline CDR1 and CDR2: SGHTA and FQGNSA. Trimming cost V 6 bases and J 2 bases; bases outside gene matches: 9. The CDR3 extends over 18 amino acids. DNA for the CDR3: TGTGCCAGCAGTTTGACGGGACTAGCGGGGAGTAACACCGGGGAGCTGTTTTTT. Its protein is CASSLTGLAGSNTGELFF.

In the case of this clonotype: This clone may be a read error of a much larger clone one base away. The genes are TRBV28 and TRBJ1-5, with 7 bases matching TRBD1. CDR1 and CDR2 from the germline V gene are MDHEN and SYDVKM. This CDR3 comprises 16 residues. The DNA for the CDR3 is TGTGCCAGCAGCCATACCGGGACAGACAGCAATCAGCCCCGGCATTTT. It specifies CASSHTGTDSNQPRHF.

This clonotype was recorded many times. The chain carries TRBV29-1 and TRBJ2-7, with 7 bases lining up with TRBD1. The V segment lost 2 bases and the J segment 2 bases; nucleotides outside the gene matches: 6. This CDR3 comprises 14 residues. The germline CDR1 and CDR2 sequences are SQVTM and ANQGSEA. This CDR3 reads CSVESGGNTYEQYF. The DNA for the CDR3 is TGCAGCGTTGAATCAGGGGGAAACACCTACGAGCAGTACTTC.

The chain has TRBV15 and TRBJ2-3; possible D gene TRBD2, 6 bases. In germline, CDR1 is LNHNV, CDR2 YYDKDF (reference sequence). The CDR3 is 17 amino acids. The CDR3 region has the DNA TGTGCTACCTCCTTCGGGTTCGGCGGGACTCCGACAGATACGCAGTATTTT. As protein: CATSFGFGGTPTDTQYF.

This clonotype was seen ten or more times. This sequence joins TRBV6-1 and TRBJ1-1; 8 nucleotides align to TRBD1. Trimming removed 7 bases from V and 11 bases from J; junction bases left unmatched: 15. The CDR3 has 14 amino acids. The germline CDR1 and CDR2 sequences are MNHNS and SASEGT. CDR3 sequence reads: CASTEGGRGHWAFF. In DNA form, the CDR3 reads TGTGCCAGCACTGAGGGCGGCAGGGGGCACTGGGCTTTCTTT.

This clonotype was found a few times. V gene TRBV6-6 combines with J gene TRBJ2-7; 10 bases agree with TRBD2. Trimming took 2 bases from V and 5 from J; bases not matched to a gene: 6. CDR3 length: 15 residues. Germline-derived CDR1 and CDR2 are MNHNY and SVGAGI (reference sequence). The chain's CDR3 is CASSYRTSGTHEQYF. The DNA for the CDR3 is TGTGCCAGCAGTTACCGAACTAGCGGGACCCACGAGCAGTACTTC.

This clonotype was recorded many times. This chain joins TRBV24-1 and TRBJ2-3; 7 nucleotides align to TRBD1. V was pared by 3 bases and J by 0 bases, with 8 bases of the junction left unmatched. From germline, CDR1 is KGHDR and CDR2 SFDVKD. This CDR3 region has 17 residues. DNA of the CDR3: TGTGCCACCAGTGATGAGCAAGGGGGCTCTAGCACAGATACGCAGTATTTT. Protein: CATSDEQGGSSTDTQYF.

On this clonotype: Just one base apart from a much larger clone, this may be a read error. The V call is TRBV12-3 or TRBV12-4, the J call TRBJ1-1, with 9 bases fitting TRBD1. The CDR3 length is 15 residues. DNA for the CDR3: TGTGCCGGCAGACACAGGGGGCAACGGGACACTGAAGCTTTCTTT. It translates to CAGRHRGQRDTEAFF.

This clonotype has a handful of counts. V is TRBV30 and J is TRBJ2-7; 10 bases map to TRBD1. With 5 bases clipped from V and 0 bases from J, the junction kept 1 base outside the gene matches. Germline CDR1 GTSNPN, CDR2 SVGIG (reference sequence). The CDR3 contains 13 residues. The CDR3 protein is CAWGTGDSYEQYF. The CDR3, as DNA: TGTGCCTGGGGGACAGGGGACTCCTACGAGCAGTACTTC.

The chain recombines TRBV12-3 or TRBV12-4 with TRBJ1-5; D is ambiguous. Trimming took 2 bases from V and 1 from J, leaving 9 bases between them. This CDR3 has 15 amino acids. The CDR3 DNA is TGTGCCAGCAGTTTAACTGATTGGAGCAATCAGCCCCAGCATTTT. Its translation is CASSLTDWSNQPQHF.

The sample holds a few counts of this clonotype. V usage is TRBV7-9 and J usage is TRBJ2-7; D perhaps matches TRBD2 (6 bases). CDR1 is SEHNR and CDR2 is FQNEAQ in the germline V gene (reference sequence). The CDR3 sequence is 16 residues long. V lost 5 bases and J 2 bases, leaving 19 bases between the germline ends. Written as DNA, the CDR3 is TGTGCCAGCAGCCCTAGCGAGGGAAGTTTGACCTACGAGCAGTACTTC. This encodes CASSPSEGSLTYEQYF.

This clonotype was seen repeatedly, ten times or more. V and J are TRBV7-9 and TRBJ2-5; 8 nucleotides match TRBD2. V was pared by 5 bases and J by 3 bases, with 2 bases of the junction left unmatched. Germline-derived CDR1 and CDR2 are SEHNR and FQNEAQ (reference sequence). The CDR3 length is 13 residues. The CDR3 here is CASSPGLEETQYF. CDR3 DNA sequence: TGTGCCAGCAGCCCGGGACTAGAAGAGACCCAGTACTTC.

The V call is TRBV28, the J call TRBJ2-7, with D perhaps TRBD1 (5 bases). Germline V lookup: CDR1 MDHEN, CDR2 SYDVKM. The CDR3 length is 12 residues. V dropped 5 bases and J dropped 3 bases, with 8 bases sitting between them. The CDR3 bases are TGTGCCAGCAGTCATCAGGGCTACGAGCAGTACTTC. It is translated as CASSHQGYEQYF.

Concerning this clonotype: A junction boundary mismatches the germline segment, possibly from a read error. CDR3 sequence (DNA): TGTGCCAGCTCTACCACGGGACGGTCGTCCTGGGACGAGCGGTACTTC. Translation: CASSTTGRSSWDERYF. The genes are TRBV18 and TRBJ2-1, with D possibly called TRBD1 or TRBD2 (5 bases each). The CDR3 has 16 residues. Germline V lookup: CDR1 KGHSH, CDR2 LQKENI.

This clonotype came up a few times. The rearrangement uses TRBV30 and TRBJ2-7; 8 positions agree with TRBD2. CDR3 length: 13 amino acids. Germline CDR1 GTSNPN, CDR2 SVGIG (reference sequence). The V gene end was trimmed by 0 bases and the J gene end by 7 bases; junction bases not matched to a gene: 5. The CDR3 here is CAWSVGTGGEQYF. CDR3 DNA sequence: TGTGCCTGGAGTGTAGGGACGGGAGGGGAGCAGTACTTC.

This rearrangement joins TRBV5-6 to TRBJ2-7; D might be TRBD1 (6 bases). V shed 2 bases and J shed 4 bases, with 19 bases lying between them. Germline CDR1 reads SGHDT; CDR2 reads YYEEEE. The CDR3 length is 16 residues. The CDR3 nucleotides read TGTGCCAGCAGCTTTTTATCTGAGGTCAGGGGTTACGAGCAGTACTTC. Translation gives CASSFLSEVRGYEQYF.

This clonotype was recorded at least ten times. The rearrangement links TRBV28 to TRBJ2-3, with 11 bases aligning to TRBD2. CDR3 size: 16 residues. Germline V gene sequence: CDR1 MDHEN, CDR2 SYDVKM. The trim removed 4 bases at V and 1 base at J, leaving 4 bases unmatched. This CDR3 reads CASSSGLAGRTDTQYF. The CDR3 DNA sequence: TGTGCCAGCAGTTCCGGACTAGCGGGTCGCACAGATACGCAGTATTTT.